This T cell receptor (beta chain) emerged from a study of blood T cell repertoires in COVID-19. For the study at large: Samples taken during acute and convalescent COVID-19 were collected in the United States, Italy and Spain. PBMCs, B-cell-depleted T cells, or T cells were the source of the cDNA or gDNA that made up the material.

Clones were read by immunoSEQ multiplex PCR, and TCRdb kept only the in-frame ones, dropping some. The sample carries some 150,000 clones, around four fifths recorded once. CDR3 length: 13 amino acids. V was pared by 5 bases and J by 4 bases, with 12 bases between. Germline CDR1 SQVTM, CDR2 ANQGSEA. The V and J genes are TRBV29-1 and TRBJ2-1; maybe TRBD1 (6 bases). Material for sequencing was peripheral blood. This receptor was obtained from a woman aged 40 to 50 with active or convalescent COVID-19. CDR3 DNA: TGCAGCGTTCGCCCAACAGGGTACAATGAGCAGTTCTTC. Its translation is CSVRPTGYNEQFF.